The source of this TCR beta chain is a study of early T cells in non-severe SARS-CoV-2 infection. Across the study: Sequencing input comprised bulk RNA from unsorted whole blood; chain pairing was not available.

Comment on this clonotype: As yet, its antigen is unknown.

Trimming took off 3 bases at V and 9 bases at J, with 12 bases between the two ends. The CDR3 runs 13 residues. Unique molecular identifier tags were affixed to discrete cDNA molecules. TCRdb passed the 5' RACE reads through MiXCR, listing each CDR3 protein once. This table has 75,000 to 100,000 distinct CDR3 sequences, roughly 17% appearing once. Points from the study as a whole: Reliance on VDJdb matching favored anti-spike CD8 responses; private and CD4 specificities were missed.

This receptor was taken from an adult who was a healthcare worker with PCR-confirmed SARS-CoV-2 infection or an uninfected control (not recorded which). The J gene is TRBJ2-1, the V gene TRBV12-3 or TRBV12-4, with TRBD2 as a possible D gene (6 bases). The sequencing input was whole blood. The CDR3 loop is CASSLTSRGEQFF. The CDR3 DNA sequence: TGTGCCAGCAGTTTGACTAGTCGGGGTGAGCAGTTCTTC.